Shown below are 22 T cell receptor beta chains from a single sample sequenced in a study of cytomegalovirus exposure and HLA in healthy donors. PCR was performed using 60 Vbeta and 13 Jbeta primers. TCRdb's table, derived via immunoSEQ multiplex PCR, lists solely in-frame clones and lacks some. In total, the table holds about 64,000 clones. The sample taken for sequencing was PBMCs. These receptor sequences come from a woman aged 18-29 years in good health and CMV-seronegative.

V usage is TRBV29-1 and J usage is TRBJ1-2; 7 nucleotides line up with TRBD1. Germline trimming cut 3 bases from V and 2 bases from J; bases unmatched to any gene: 3. The germline V gene encodes CDR1 SQVTM and CDR2 ANQGSEA. This CDR3 spans 13 amino acids. The CDR3 spells CSVEPTGNYGYTF. CDR3 DNA sequence: TGCAGCGTTGAGCCGACAGGGAACTATGGCTACACCTTC.

V is TRBV4-1 and J is TRBJ2-2; TRBD2 aligns across 10 bases. The V gene's germline CDR1 is MGHRA and CDR2 YSYEKL. Germline trimming cut 5 bases from V and 4 bases from J; bases unmatched to any gene: 4. The CDR3 contains 15 residues. The chain's CDR3 is CASSYRLAGTGELFF. The CDR3 DNA reads TGCGCCAGCAGCTACCGACTAGCGGGCACCGGGGAGCTGTTTTTT.

CDR3 in amino acids: CAWSLTGVESYEQYF. In nucleotides, the CDR3 is TGTGCCTGGTCCCTCACGGGGGTAGAATCCTACGAGCAGTACTTC. The gene calls are TRBV30 and TRBJ2-7; D is possibly TRBD2 (6 bases). The CDR3 runs 15 residues. The germline V and J ends were trimmed by 5 bases and 1 base, with 18 bases remaining between them. In germline, CDR1 is GTSNPN, CDR2 SVGIG (reference sequence).

The V and J genes are TRBV6-4 and TRBJ2-5, with D possibly TRBD2 on 7 matching bases. Per germline, CDR1 MRHNA and CDR2 SNTAGT. This CDR3 spans 15 amino acids. V was trimmed by 8 bases and J by 5 bases, leaving 21 bases between them. The CDR3 nucleotides are TGTGCCAGCCCCCCGGGGGGCTGGCTGCCCGAGACCCAGTACTTC. The encoded protein is CASPPGGWLPETQYF.

The rearrangement uses TRBV19 and TRBJ1-1; D possibly corresponds to TRBD1 (6 bases). The CDR3 totals 15 residues. V was clipped by 1 base and J by 4 bases, with 13 bases between them. The V gene's germline CDR1 is LNHDA and CDR2 SQIVND (reference sequence). The CDR3 spells CASSIVGQGSTEAFF. CDR3 sequence (DNA): TGTGCCAGTAGTATAGTTGGGCAGGGGAGCACTGAAGCTTTCTTT.

This chain uses TRBV25-1 with TRBJ1-3; no definite D call. The CDR3 totals 17 residues. V was shortened by 4 bases and J by 2 bases, with 18 bases between the two germline ends. Germline V gene sequence: CDR1 MGHDK, CDR2 SYGVNS. CDR3 bases: TGTGCCAGCAGTGGTCTGAGGGCACCCGGGACTGGAAACACCATATATTTT. This translates into CASSGLRAPGTGNTIYF.

V usage is TRBV12-5 and J usage is TRBJ2-3, with TRBD2 matching over 9 bases. The CDR3 covers 18 residues. Germline-derived CDR1 and CDR2 are LGHNT and FRNRAP. V trimming: 3 bases; J trimming: 0 bases; junction bases outside the gene matches: 10. The DNA for the CDR3 is TGTGCTAGTGGTTTCACCCTAGCGGGGAAACATAGCACAGATACGCAGTATTTT. This sequence encodes CASGFTLAGKHSTDTQYF.

The chain combines TRBV14 with TRBJ1-2, with 7 bases fitting TRBD1. This CDR3 region has 15 residues. J gave up 0 bases and V 5 bases, and 6 bases lay outside the gene matches. Germline CDR1 SGHDN, CDR2 FVKESK. DNA for the CDR3: TGTGCCAGCAGCGCAGGGGGAAGCACTAACTATGGCTACACCTTC. Protein sequence: CASSAGGSTNYGYTF.

The chain couples TRBV14 to TRBJ2-3; unclear D gene. The CDR3 loop spans 13 amino acids. Trimming pared 4 bases from V and 6 bases from J, leaving 11 bases between. CDR1 SGHDN and CDR2 FVKESK come from the germline V gene. CDR3 protein: CASSRALVDTQYF. Written as DNA, the CDR3 is TGTGCCAGCAGCCGGGCACTCGTGGATACGCAGTATTTT.

V usage is TRBV9 and J usage is TRBJ2-2; D is ambiguous. CDR1 is SGDLS and CDR2 is YYNGEE in the germline V gene. The CDR3 runs 13 residues. V was shortened by 0 bases and J by 7 bases, with 7 bases between the two germline ends. The CDR3 reads CASSVAGLGELFF. CDR3 bases: TGTGCCAGCAGCGTAGCGGGTCTCGGGGAGCTGTTTTTT.

Details on this clone: One end of the junction fails to match germline, which may point to a read error. CDR3 bases: TGTGCCAGCAGTCCCGGGACAGAGGCAGTTCTCTTC. Its translation is CASSPGTEAVLF. The chain joins TRBV25-1 to TRBJ1-2, with 7 bases matching TRBD1. The CDR3 consists of 12 residues. The germline V gene has CDR1 MGHDK and CDR2 SYGVNS.

This chain connects TRBV7-3 to TRBJ1-6, with D unclear. The ends were cut back, 4 bases at V and 11 bases at J, with 12 bases in the middle. The CDR3 extends over 13 amino acids. Germline V gives CDR1 SGHTA, CDR2 FQGTGA. The CDR3 DNA follows: TGTGCCAGCAGCTCCTTCGAGGGAACACCCCTCCACTTT. It is translated as CASSSFEGTPLHF.

The V call is TRBV19, the J call TRBJ2-7, with 7 bases that match TRBD2. V lost 1 base to trimming and J lost 2 bases; unmatched junction nucleotides: 5. The germline CDR1 and CDR2 sequences are LNHDA and SQIVND (reference sequence). This CDR3 region has 15 residues. CDR3 DNA sequence: TGTGCCAGTAGTATAGCCGGGGGAGGGCCCTACGAGCAGTACTTC. Its protein product is CASSIAGGGPYEQYF.

The rearrangement uses TRBV5-6 and TRBJ1-2, with 9 bases identical to TRBD1. CDR1 is SGHDT, CDR2 YYEEEE, per germline. CDR3 length equals 16 residues. V lost 4 bases, J lost 2 bases, and 9 bases stayed unmatched. The CDR3 spells CASSRIYGTGNYGYTF. The CDR3 DNA reads TGTGCCAGCAGCCGTATCTACGGGACAGGGAACTATGGCTACACCTTC.

The CDR3 DNA follows: TGTGCCAGCGGGACAGGGATCTACGAGCAGTACTTC. Protein sequence: CASGTGIYEQYF. The chain uses TRBV6-1 and TRBJ2-7; 9 bases fit TRBD1. V trimming: 8 bases; J trimming: 3 bases; junction bases outside the gene matches: 2. Germline CDR1 is MNHNS and CDR2 is SASEGT. The CDR3 sequence is 12 residues long.

J is TRBJ1-1 and V is TRBV25-1; no clear D gene. The CDR3 loop spans 14 amino acids. Trimming removed 1 base at V and 5 bases at J, with 11 bases between. Germline lookup yields CDR1 MGHDK and CDR2 SYGVNS. The CDR3, as DNA: TGTGCCAGCAGTGAATTAGGAGGATTTACTGAAGCTTTCTTT. It encodes CASSELGGFTEAFF. Full variable domain (outside the CDR3, taken from reference TRBV25-1 and TRBJ1-1): EADIYQTPRYLVIGTGKKITLECSQTMGHDKMYWYQQDPGMELHLIHYSYGVNSTEKGDLSSESTVSRIRTEHFPLTLESARPSHTSQYLCASSELGGFTEAFFGQGTRLTVV.

The CDR3 loop reads CASSLLGEVYGYTF. The CDR3 DNA sequence: TGTGCCAGCAGCCTCCTAGGGGAGGTCTATGGCTACACCTTC. The genes are TRBV5-4 and TRBJ1-2, with a tentative D call TRBD1 (5 bases). CDR1 and CDR2 (germline): SGHNT, YYREEE (reference sequence). V was cut by 4 bases and J by 4 bases, with 14 bases left in between. The CDR3 is made up of 14 amino acids.

This chain links TRBV12-2 with TRBJ1-1; the table names TRBD1, a call not compared with the DNA. TRBV12-2 is a known pseudogene. The CDR3 has 14 amino acids. The CDR3 loop reads CASRPRGEDTEAFF. The CDR3 region has the DNA TGTGCAAGTCGCCCCAGGGGAGAGGACACTGAAGCTTTCTTT.

V and J are TRBV25-1 and TRBJ2-1; TRBD1 matches at 7 bases. CDR1 is MGHDK, CDR2 SYGVNS, per germline. Losses at the gene ends were 6 bases for V and 8 bases for J; bases not matched to a gene: 16. The CDR3 is 16 residues long. CDR3 DNA: TGTGCCAGCAGCCTTAAGGGCCGAGACAGGGTAGATGAGCAGTTCTTC. Translation: CASSLKGRDRVDEQFF. The whole variable domain, remainder taken from reference TRBV25-1 and TRBJ2-1, is EADIYQTPRYLVIGTGKKITLECSQTMGHDKMYWYQQDPGMELHLIHYSYGVNSTEKGDLSSESTVSRIRTEHFPLTLESARPSHTSQYLCASSLKGRDRVDEQFFGPGTRLTVL.

This chain joins TRBV4-2 and TRBJ1-2; D is ambiguous. The CDR3 is 15 residues long. In germline, CDR1 is LGHNA, CDR2 YNFKEQ. Trimming stripped 0 bases from V and 1 base from J, with 9 bases between. The CDR3 bases are TGTGCCAGCAGCCAAGAATCAGCGGATAACTATGGCTACACCTTC. Translated, it gives CASSQESADNYGYTF.

The chain joins TRBV6-1 to TRBJ1-2; D is perhaps TRBD1 (6 bases). The CDR3 is 14 residues long. The V gene lost 7 bases and the J gene lost 4 bases, with 16 bases spanning the gap. The germline V gene encodes CDR1 MNHNS and CDR2 SASEGT. Here the CDR3 DNA reads TGTGCCAGCACGCCAAGGGACATCCTCTATGGCTACACCTTC. Its translation: CASTPRDILYGYTF.

The rearrangement links TRBV29-1 to TRBJ2-1; the D gene is possibly TRBD1 (6 bases). V was trimmed by 7 bases and J by 0 bases, leaving 19 bases between them. Germline assignment: CDR1 SQVTM and CDR2 ANQGSEA. This CDR3 is built from 16 residues. In DNA, the CDR3 is TGCAGCGGTCGTGTCGTCGACAGGCCCTCCTACAATGAGCAGTTCTTC. This sequence encodes CSGRVVDRPSYNEQFF.